This T cell receptor beta chain was sequenced in a study of blood T cell repertoires in COVID-19. Study at large: From the United States, Italy and Spain came samples of acute and convalescent COVID-19. T cells, B-cell-depleted T cells, or PBMCs supplied cDNA or gDNA.

There are 16 residues in the CDR3. V was clipped by 1 base and J by 2 bases; unmatched bases: 5. Germline V CDR1 and CDR2: SGHTA, FQGNSA. Authors' analysis steps: Cell counts per sample came from amplifying reference gene primers. Sequencing used immunoSEQ multiplex PCR; TCRdb keeps in-frame clones, though not all of them. V and J calls and clone size are as listed in that table; D and trimming were resolved from the DNA. The top ten clones hold 3.1% of a sample with more than 100,000 clones, approximately 90% of them seen once. The TCR originated in a man in his fifties in a cohort sampled during active COVID-19. The sequenced sample was peripheral blood. The rearrangement links TRBV7-2 to TRBJ2-1; 7 bases match TRBD2. The CDR3: CASSLEAGTTYNEQFF. The CDR3 DNA reads TGTGCCAGCAGCTTAGAGGCGGGGACTACCTACAATGAGCAGTTCTTC. Full variable domain (rest looked up from reference TRBV7-2 and TRBJ2-1): GAGVSQSPSNKVTEKGKDVELRCDPISGHTALYWYRQSLGQGLEFLIYFQGNSAPDKSGLPSDRFSAERTGGSVSTLTIQRTQQEDSAVYLCASSLEAGTTYNEQFFGPGTRLTVL.